This TCR beta chain was sequenced for a study of T cells in Graves' hyperthyroidism and ophthalmopathy (dated by TCRdb to between 2018 and 2020). In the study overall: Peripheral blood samples were taken at initial diagnosis, before any treatment was given. To identify distinguishing TCR V-J signatures, a discovery cohort of 90 to 100 patients was used, comprising some 43 with Graves' ophthalmopathy and around 57 with stable Graves' hyperthyroidism. Prospective prediction of ophthalmopathy was tested in an independent validation cohort consisting of 18 hyperthyroidism patients and some 16 patients who later progressed to ophthalmopathy. For training and testing, the roughly 100 patients in the discovery cohort were randomly divided in a 7:3 ratio. Thyroid tissue and blood T-cell repertoires from about 6 Graves' hyperthyroidism patients were also compared in the study. Once sampling was done, hyperthyroidism patients were given methimazole at a starting dose of 30 mg daily, whereas ophthalmopathy patients were given high-dose intravenous methylprednisolone. TCR Vbeta CDR3 sequencing of some 140 peripheral blood samples (more than 40 ophthalmopathy, 75 hyperthyroidism and roughly 17 progressor patients) is reported in the paper. The study at large found these results: Ophthalmopathy was separated from stable hyperthyroidism by a 13 V-J signature model, with over 85% sensitivity and approximately 84% specificity obtained in cross-validation and 80%/75% obtained in testing. Most expanded thyroid clonotypes (frequency above 0.001) were also detected in blood, suggesting blood repertoires may reflect thyroid immune responses. In validation, the model predicted progression to ophthalmopathy with roughly 66% sensitivity and about 73% specificity, a median of approximately 6.5 months before onset. No statistical method was used to fix the sample size in advance, and group allocation was not hidden from the investigators.

Ophthalmopathy patients had moderately to severely active disease, with a Clinical Activity Score of 3 or more, a NOSPECS grade of 4 or more, and a disease duration of less than 3 months. Any patient with an uncontrolled infection, another autoimmune disease, pregnancy or lactation was excluded. Diagnoses relied on clinical symptoms, serum thyroxine and TRAb, thyroid ultrasound and orbital computed tomography. PBMCs were isolated from roughly 10 ml of fresh peripheral blood by Ficoll-Paque density gradient centrifugation. Total RNA was extracted using Trizol reagent, and RNA quality was assessed on an Agilent 2100 Bioanalyzer. Amplification of TCR beta CDR3 regions was carried out from RNA transcripts. For the first round of RT-PCR on the TCR CDR3, the HTBI primer set was used together with the Qiagen OneStep RT-PCR kit. Libraries were constructed in a second round of multiplex PCR, after which size selection and purification were performed. Sequencing of the libraries was done on an Illumina HiSeq2000 using paired-end 100 bp reads. The study's own analysis went as follows. Raw data were processed with SOAPnuke, discarding reads with adapters, uncalled bases, mean Phred below 15, or no exact constant-primer or identifier match. High-quality paired reads were merged with COPE v1.2.5, and unique nucleotide sequences were defined as clonotypes. MiTCR v1.1 was used to align the clonotypes against IMGT TRBV, TRBD and TRBJ reference segments. The analysis was restricted to V-J combinations with a frequency above 0.0001, which together covered 98% to 99.2% of the repertoires. The TCS score was defined as F50 (clonal expansion) divided by E x V (chaos), with BLOSUM62-based TCRdist calculated between CDR3 peptides within each V-J. Welch's t-statistics and random forest reduced 500 to 650 V-J features to around 14, which were used in a naive Bayes classifier (R e1071). The public reads were quality trimmed at Q25 with fastp and then assembled into clones with MiXCR by TCRdb, keeping productive beta chains. Rows matching on CDR3 protein sequence are summarized as one entry with the most common DNA and genes. In this record, the V and J calls reflect TCRdb's handling and not the investigators' own analysis. This sample holds about 400,000 distinct CDR3 sequences; 11% to 15% were observed only once. The ten largest clonotypes hold around 30% of the sample.

In its sample, this clonotype was seen many times. What this receptor recognizes is not known. Base qualities are not recorded, but no much larger clone differs from it by a single base. The V end gives up 4 bases and the J end 9 bases, leaving 10 bases in the junction not matched to a gene. The CDR3 has 14 amino acids, counting the end cysteine and phenylalanine. This entry keeps only the CDR3 DNA: 42 bases, framed from base 1. The germline V gene (reference sequence) provides CDR1 GTSNPN and CDR2 SVGIG. This clonotype originated in a man in his forties or fifties with Graves' ophthalmopathy. The sequence links TRBV30 to TRBJ2-1, and 9 junctional nucleotides match TRBD1. Sequenced: blood. The CDR3 protein: CAWTPGQGNGEQFF. The DNA sequence is given as TGTGCCTGGACACCGGGACAGGGTAACGGTGAGCAGTTCTTC.